A selection of T cell receptor beta chains follows, all from one sample in a study of T cells in Graves' hyperthyroidism and ophthalmopathy. TCRdb re-analysed the multiplex PCR reads in MiXCR, keeping a single row per CDR3 protein. The sample lists about 510,000 distinct CDR3 sequences; 14% were seen once. Sequencing was performed on blood. The receptors derive from a woman between 40 and 50 years old with Graves' hyperthyroidism. Each CDR3 is given with its conserved first and last residue. A D gene is named only where the DNA matches it firmly. Only some rows state a clone size, as once, few, many or a class for expanded clones.

d_call cdr3_length clone_size j_call v_call cdr3_nt cdr3_aa
TRBD2 15 - TRBJ2-1 TRBV5-4 TGTGCCAGCAGCTTAGGTAGCGGGAGGTACAATGAGCAGTTCTTC CASSLGSGRYNEQFF
- 13 many TRBJ2-1 TRBV7-2 TGTGCCAGCAACTCACCCCCGGGGGTTGAGCAGTTCTTC CASNSPPGVEQFF
TRBD2 12 many TRBJ2-1 TRBV2 TGTGCCTGCGGGGGGACCCCGAATGAGCAGTTCTTC CACGGTPNEQFF
- 15 many TRBJ2-3 TRBV12-3/TRBV12-4 TGTGCCAGCAGTAAATCTTTCGGGGGATCAGATACGCAGTATTTT CASSKSFGGSDTQYF
- 17 few TRBJ2-2 TRBV5-1 TGCGCCAGCAGCTTGGATCTAACACCTTTGAACACCGGGGAGCTGTTTTTT CASSLDLTPLNTGELFF
- 15 many TRBJ2-2 TRBV2 TGTGCCAGTAACCAAGGGACCGCGAACACCGGGGAGCTGTTTTTT CASNQGTANTGELFF
- 13 many TRBJ1-4 TRBV3-1 TGTGCCAGCAGCCCACGAGAAAATGAAAAACTGTTTTTT CASSPRENEKLFF
- 16 few TRBJ2-6 TRBV11-2 TGTGCCAGCAGCTTAGTGTCGCGGACTGGGGCCAACGTCCTGACTTTC CASSLVSRTGANVLTF
- 16 - TRBJ2-7 TRBV27 TGTGCCAGCAGTTTAGAAGGCAGCTTTTCGGTCTACGAGCAGTACTTC CASSLEGSFSVYEQYF
- 16 few TRBJ2-1 TRBV28 TGTGCCAGCAGTTCCCCTCCGGGGTGGCCCTACAATGAGCAGTTCTTC CASSSPPGWPYNEQFF
TRBD2 17 - TRBJ2-2 TRBV4-2 TGTGCCAGCAGCCAAGATTGGACTAGCGGGAACACCGGGGAGCTGTTTTTT CASSQDWTSGNTGELFF
- 15 many TRBJ2-2 TRBV9 TGTGCCAGCAGCGTTGAGTCGATGAACACCGGGGAGCTGTTTTTT CASSVESMNTGELFF
- 15 few TRBJ1-1 TRBV27 TGTGCCAGCAGTTTCGCAGGGGCCCTCAAAGGAGAAGCTTTCTTT CASSFAGALKGEAFF
- 14 - TRBJ1-1 TRBV5-4 TGTGCCAGCAGCTTGGAGGGACCGGGCACTGAAGCTTTCTTT CASSLEGPGTEAFF
TRBD1 13 many TRBJ1-4 TRBV20-1 TGCAGTGCTAGTGACAGGGGGGGGGAAAAACTGTTTTTT CSASDRGGEKLFF